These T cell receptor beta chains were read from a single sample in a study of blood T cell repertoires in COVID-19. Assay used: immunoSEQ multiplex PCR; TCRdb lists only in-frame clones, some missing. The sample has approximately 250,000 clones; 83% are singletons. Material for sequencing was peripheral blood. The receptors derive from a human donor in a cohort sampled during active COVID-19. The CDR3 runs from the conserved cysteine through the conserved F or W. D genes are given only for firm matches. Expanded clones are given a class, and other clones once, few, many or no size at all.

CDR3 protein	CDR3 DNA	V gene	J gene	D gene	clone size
CASSRAGQGAVEQYF	TGTGCCAGCAGCCGAGCGGGACAGGGGGCGGTCGAGCAGTACTTC	TRBV16	TRBJ2-7	TRBD1	-
CASSLTSGRANGELFF	TGCGCCAGCAGCCTTACTAGCGGGAGGGCCAACGGGGAGCTGTTTTTT	TRBV5-1	TRBJ2-2	TRBD2	-
CASSFSGISGGPPLEEQYF	TGTGCCAGCAGCTTCTCAGGAATAAGCGGGGGGCCGCCTCTGGAGGAGCAGTACTTC	TRBV5-8	TRBJ2-7	TRBD2	-
CASSRMRETQYF	TGTGCCAGCAGCAGGATGCGTGAGACCCAGTACTTC	TRBV6-5	TRBJ2-5	-	-
CAISTQPGHETEAFF	TGTGCCATCAGCACACAACCGGGACATGAGACTGAAGCTTTCTTT	TRBV10-3	TRBJ1-1	-	-
CASRPQGGGTQYF	TGTGCCAGCAGACCCCAGGGGGGTGGGACCCAGTACTTC	TRBV28	TRBJ2-5	-	-
CASSYGVGELFF	TGTGCCAGCAGTTACGGAGTTGGGGAGCTGTTTTTT	TRBV6-2/TRBV6-3	TRBJ2-2	-	-
CASSLGQAGQPQHF	TGCGCCAGCAGCCTGGGACAGGCAGGGCAGCCCCAGCATTTT	TRBV4-1	TRBJ1-5	TRBD1	-
CASRGPGTAEKLFF	TGTGCCAGTAGAGGTCCCGGGACAGCTGAAAAACTGTTTTTT	TRBV19	TRBJ1-4	TRBD1	-
CASSFGDLAVTGELFF	TGTGCCAGCAGCTTTGGAGATTTAGCGGTCACCGGGGAGCTGTTTTTT	TRBV7-2	TRBJ2-2	-	-
CASSSRKGRVCGYTF	TGTGCCAGCAGCAGCCGGAAGGGGAGGGTTTGTGGCTACACCTTC	TRBV21-1	TRBJ1-2	-	-
CASSLGGTGYNEQFF	TGTGCCAGCAGTTTAGGGGGGACAGGTTACAATGAGCAGTTCTTC	TRBV28	TRBJ2-1	TRBD1	-
CASSKASGGYEQYF	TGTGCCAGTAGTAAGGCTAGCGGGGGCTACGAGCAGTACTTC	TRBV19	TRBJ2-7	TRBD2	few
CASSDSAGGPDTQYF	TGTGCCAGCAGTGACTCAGCGGGGGGGCCAGATACGCAGTATTTT	TRBV6-4	TRBJ2-3	TRBD2	-
CASSPQAGGLAEQYF	TGTGCCAGCAGTCCCCAAGCGGGGGGCCTGGCCGAGCAGTACTTC	TRBV7-9	TRBJ2-7	TRBD2	-
CAISSGTGETTDTQYF	TGTGCCATCAGTTCCGGGACAGGGGAGACCACAGATACGCAGTATTTT	TRBV10-3	TRBJ2-3	TRBD1	once
CASSLRDKYGYTF	TGTGCCAGCAGCCTCCGGGACAAGTATGGCTACACCTTC	TRBV6-2/TRBV6-3	TRBJ1-2	-	-
CASSSVADNTIYF	TGTGCCAGCAGCTCGGTGGCGGATAACACCATATATTTT	TRBV5-4	TRBJ1-3	-	-
CASTRASGSPYEQYF	TGTGCCAGCACGAGGGCTAGCGGGTCCCCCTACGAGCAGTACTTC	TRBV13	TRBJ2-7	TRBD2	-
CASSEAGQGSTGELFF	TGTGCCAGCAGTGAAGCTGGACAGGGCTCCACCGGGGAGCTGTTTTTT	TRBV2	TRBJ2-2	TRBD1	few
CASIAPGLGPGEQFF	TGTGCCAGCATCGCTCCGGGACTAGGCCCCGGGGAGCAGTTCTTC	TRBV27	TRBJ2-1	TRBD2	-
CASTTGGTEAFF	TGTGCCAGCACGACAGGGGGCACTGAAGCTTTCTTT	TRBV6-5	TRBJ1-1	TRBD1	once
CASSPVQSNQPQHF	TGTGCCAGCTCACCAGTACAGAGCAATCAGCCCCAGCATTTT	TRBV18	TRBJ1-5	-	-
CASSQGTGNYEQYF	TGCGCCAGCAGCCAAGGTACGGGGAATTACGAGCAGTACTTC	TRBV4-1	TRBJ2-7	-	-
CASSLRPSMNTEAFF	TGTGCCAGCAGTCTCAGGCCGTCTATGAACACTGAAGCTTTCTTT	TRBV9	TRBJ1-1	-	-
CASSIEGRDPYNEQFF	TGTGCCAGTAGTATAGAAGGGAGGGATCCCTACAATGAGCAGTTCTTC	TRBV19	TRBJ2-1	TRBD2	-
CASTSVGASGTGELFF	TGTGCCAGTACCTCAGTAGGGGCGTCAGGAACCGGGGAGCTGTTTTTT	TRBV19	TRBJ2-2	-	-
CASSPDSGETQYF	TGTGCCAGCTCACCGGACTCGGGAGAGACCCAGTACTTC	TRBV18	TRBJ2-5	-	-
CASSIPHSSLAAFF	TGTGCCAGTAGTATACCTCACAGTTCTCTGGCGGCTTTCTTT	TRBV19	TRBJ1-1	-	-
CASSPGLAGGQETQYF	TGTGCCAGCAGCCCGGGACTAGCGGGGGGGCAAGAGACCCAGTACTTC	TRBV5-8	TRBJ2-5	TRBD2	-
CASSLAGLTRGPYEQYF	TGTGCCAGCAGCTTGGCCGGTTTAACGCGGGGCCCCTACGAGCAGTACTTC	TRBV5-6	TRBJ2-7	-	-
CSVLEQANQETQYF	TGCAGCGTTTTGGAACAGGCGAACCAAGAGACCCAGTACTTC	TRBV29-1	TRBJ2-5	-	-
CASSVNSANTEAFF	TGCGCCAGCAGTGTCAACAGTGCGAACACTGAAGCTTTCTTT	TRBV10-1	TRBJ1-1	-	-
CASSLWQGFYGYTF	TGTGCCAGCAGCTTGTGGCAGGGTTTCTATGGCTACACCTTC	TRBV5-6	TRBJ1-2	-	-
CASSLPGNFFGYTF	TGTGCCAGCAGCTTGCCAGGAAATTTTTTTGGCTACACCTTC	TRBV5-4	TRBJ1-2	-	-
CASGGLAGSYNEQFF	TGTGCCAGCGGGGGACTAGCGGGGTCCTACAATGAGCAGTTCTTC	TRBV2	TRBJ2-1	TRBD2	-
CASRPTRTGVGETQYF	TGTGCCAGCAGACCCACTCGGACAGGGGTGGGGGAGACCCAGTACTTC	TRBV27	TRBJ2-5	TRBD1	once
CASSPGQGPHGQYF	TGTGCCAGCAGCCCGGGACAGGGGCCCCACGGGCAGTACTTC	TRBV7-2	TRBJ2-7	TRBD1	once
CASRLTGGGTGELFF	TGTGCCAGTAGACTCACAGGGGGCGGGACCGGGGAGCTGTTTTTT	TRBV19	TRBJ2-2	TRBD1	-